The rows below give T cell receptor beta chains drawn from one sample of a study of tumor-infiltrating lymphocytes in localized non-small cell lung cancer. Using immunoSEQ multiplex PCR, the repertoire was profiled, and TCRdb retains in-frame clones only, with some absent. The top ten clones hold roughly 8% of a sample with 10,000 to 12,000 clones, 80% to 90% of them seen once. The sequenced material came from uninvolved lung tissue not adjacent to the tumor. These receptors came from a human donor with non-small cell lung cancer. Both conserved end residues are part of each CDR3. A D gene is named only where the DNA matches it firmly. Size tells how often a clone was seen (once, few, many) or the class of an expanded clone, and some rows leave it out.

len: 11
abundance: .
v_gene: TRBV29-1
j_gene: TRBJ2-7
d_gene: .
CDR3nt: TGCAGCGTTGGGGGACCATCCGAGCAGTACTTC
CDR3aa: CSVGGPSEQYF

len: 15
abundance: .
v_gene: TRBV5-1
j_gene: TRBJ1-2
d_gene: TRBD1
CDR3nt: TGCGCCAGCAGCCCTGACTACAGGGGGCCCTATGGCTACACCTTC
CDR3aa: CASSPDYRGPYGYTF

len: 16
abundance: .
v_gene: TRBV28
j_gene: TRBJ1-1
d_gene: TRBD1
CDR3nt: TGTGCCAGCAGTTTAGGAGCAGGGGGGGATGGGACTGAAGCTTTCTTT
CDR3aa: CASSLGAGGDGTEAFF

len: 17
abundance: .
v_gene: TRBV19
j_gene: TRBJ2-6
d_gene: .
CDR3nt: TGTGCCAGTAGTCCGGCGGGACAGCTATCTGGGGCCAACGTCCTGACTTTC
CDR3aa: CASSPAGQLSGANVLTF

len: 18
abundance: .
v_gene: TRBV7-9
j_gene: TRBJ1-2
d_gene: TRBD1
CDR3nt: TGTGCCAGCAGCCGCACTCCGACAGGGGGCAGGGGGAGCTATGGCTACACCTTC
CDR3aa: CASSRTPTGGRGSYGYTF

len: 13
abundance: few
v_gene: TRBV9
j_gene: TRBJ2-3
d_gene: TRBD2
CDR3nt: TGTGCCAGCGGACTAGCGGTACCAGATACGCAGTATTTT
CDR3aa: CASGLAVPDTQYF

len: 14
abundance: .
v_gene: TRBV6-1
j_gene: TRBJ1-2
d_gene: .
CDR3nt: TGTGCCAGCAGTACCGCCTCGTCGGGCCATGGCTACACCTTC
CDR3aa: CASSTASSGHGYTF

len: 16
abundance: .
v_gene: TRBV7-3
j_gene: TRBJ2-6
d_gene: .
CDR3nt: TGTGCCAGCAGCTCGTTCCCTGGGGCTGCGGCCAACGTCCTGACTTTC
CDR3aa: CASSSFPGAAANVLTF

len: 15
abundance: .
v_gene: TRBV6-1
j_gene: TRBJ1-6
d_gene: .
CDR3nt: TGTGCCAGCATCACCTACGGGGGCCTCAATTCACCCCTCCACTTT
CDR3aa: CASITYGGLNSPLHF

len: 14
abundance: .
v_gene: TRBV19
j_gene: TRBJ1-5
d_gene: .
CDR3nt: TGTGCCAGTAGTATCATGGGGGGCAATCAGCCCCAGCATTTT
CDR3aa: CASSIMGGNQPQHF

len: 13
abundance: .
v_gene: TRBV11-2
j_gene: TRBJ2-2
d_gene: .
CDR3nt: TGTGCCAGCAGTCCATTCATCACCGGGGAGCTGTTTTTT
CDR3aa: CASSPFITGELFF

len: 11
abundance: .
v_gene: TRBV2
j_gene: TRBJ1-2
d_gene: .
CDR3nt: TGTGCCAGGCACCTAGCTAATGGCTACACCTTC
CDR3aa: CARHLANGYTF

len: 13
abundance: .
v_gene: TRBV10-2
j_gene: TRBJ2-3
d_gene: .
CDR3nt: TGCGCCAGCATGGGCGGCTACACAGATACGCAGTATTTT
CDR3aa: CASMGGYTDTQYF

len: 14
abundance: .
v_gene: TRBV5-1
j_gene: TRBJ2-1
d_gene: .
CDR3nt: TGCGCCAGCAGCCTCAGGGGCCCGTACAATGAGCAGTTCTTC
CDR3aa: CASSLRGPYNEQFF

len: 16
abundance: .
v_gene: TRBV14
j_gene: TRBJ2-1
d_gene: .
CDR3nt: TGTGCCAGCAGCCAAGGACCAGGGAGCCCCTACAATGAGCAGTTCTTC
CDR3aa: CASSQGPGSPYNEQFF

len: 14
abundance: .
v_gene: TRBV30
j_gene: TRBJ1-4
d_gene: .
CDR3nt: TGTGCCTGGAGCCCTGTCGGTACGGATGAAAAACTGTTTTTT
CDR3aa: CAWSPVGTDEKLFF

len: 13
abundance: .
v_gene: TRBV11-2
j_gene: TRBJ2-7
d_gene: .
CDR3nt: TGTGCCAGCAGCCTGGGACTTGCCTACGAGCAGTACTTC
CDR3aa: CASSLGLAYEQYF

len: 14
abundance: .
v_gene: TRBV7-2
j_gene: TRBJ1-1
d_gene: TRBD1
CDR3nt: TGTGCCAGCAGCCCCAGGGGGCGGGTCACTGAAGCTTTCTTT
CDR3aa: CASSPRGRVTEAFF

len: 16
abundance: .
v_gene: TRBV7-2
j_gene: TRBJ1-1
d_gene: TRBD1
CDR3nt: TGTGCCAGCAGCTCCCCTCAAACAGGGGCGGGCACTGAAGCTTTCTTT
CDR3aa: CASSSPQTGAGTEAFF

len: 16
abundance: .
v_gene: TRBV7-2
j_gene: TRBJ2-2
d_gene: TRBD2
CDR3nt: TGTGCCAGCAGCTTAGCCCTAGCGGTACCCACCGGGGAGCTGTTTTTT
CDR3aa: CASSLALAVPTGELFF

len: 11
abundance: once
v_gene: TRBV20-1
j_gene: TRBJ1-1
d_gene: .
CDR3nt: TGCAGTGCCCGGTCCACAGCCGAAGCTTTCTTT
CDR3aa: CSARSTAEAFF

len: 15
abundance: .
v_gene: TRBV18
j_gene: TRBJ1-1
d_gene: TRBD1
CDR3nt: TGTGCCAGCTCACCTCAGACAGGGCCGAACACTGAAGCTTTCTTT
CDR3aa: CASSPQTGPNTEAFF

len: 15
abundance: .
v_gene: TRBV6-5
j_gene: TRBJ2-5
d_gene: TRBD1
CDR3nt: TGTGCCAGCAGTTATGGGACAGGTGCGCGGGAGACCCAGTACTTC
CDR3aa: CASSYGTGARETQYF

len: 14
abundance: .
v_gene: TRBV19
j_gene: TRBJ1-5
d_gene: .
CDR3nt: TGTGCCACCATGGAGGGGCGGGTGAATCAGCCCCAGCATTTT
CDR3aa: CATMEGRVNQPQHF

len: 13
abundance: .
v_gene: TRBV10-2
j_gene: TRBJ2-1
d_gene: .
CDR3nt: TGCGCCAGCAGTGATCCAGGTTACAATGAGCAGTTCTTC
CDR3aa: CASSDPGYNEQFF

len: 15
abundance: .
v_gene: TRBV10-3
j_gene: TRBJ1-5
d_gene: .
CDR3nt: TGTGCCATCAGTGCTGGAGGGTTCGGCAATCAGCCCCAGCATTTT
CDR3aa: CAISAGGFGNQPQHF

len: 12
abundance: .
v_gene: TRBV7-2
j_gene: TRBJ2-7
d_gene: TRBD2
CDR3nt: TGTGCCAGCAGCCTGGGAGGGGCCGAGCAGTACTTC
CDR3aa: CASSLGGAEQYF

len: 12
abundance: .
v_gene: TRBV10-3
j_gene: TRBJ2-5
d_gene: .
CDR3nt: TGTGCCATCAGTACAGTGGGAGAGACCCAGTACTTC
CDR3aa: CAISTVGETQYF

len: 17
abundance: .
v_gene: TRBV4-2
j_gene: TRBJ2-7
d_gene: TRBD2
CDR3nt: TGTGCCAGCAGCCAAGATCGCCTGCTAGCGGGGGCGGGCGAGCAGTACTTC
CDR3aa: CASSQDRLLAGAGEQYF

len: 14
abundance: once
v_gene: TRBV29-1
j_gene: TRBJ1-1
d_gene: TRBD1
CDR3nt: TGCAGCGTTGAAGAACAGGGGCAGAACACTGAAGCTTTCTTT
CDR3aa: CSVEEQGQNTEAFF

len: 16
abundance: .
v_gene: TRBV14
j_gene: TRBJ2-3
d_gene: TRBD2
CDR3nt: TGTGCCAGCAGCGGGGGGGACGGGGCGTCCACAGATACGCAGTATTTT
CDR3aa: CASSGGDGASTDTQYF

len: 13
abundance: .
v_gene: TRBV5-1
j_gene: TRBJ2-7
d_gene: .
CDR3nt: TGCGCCAGCAGCTTCGGGGTACCCTACGAGCAGTACTTC
CDR3aa: CASSFGVPYEQYF

len: 13
abundance: .
v_gene: TRBV2
j_gene: TRBJ1-2
d_gene: .
CDR3nt: TGTGCCAGCAGTGTGGGGGGATTGTCCGGCTACACCTTC
CDR3aa: CASSVGGLSGYTF

len: 16
abundance: .
v_gene: TRBV10-2
j_gene: TRBJ2-5
d_gene: .
CDR3nt: TGCGCCAGCAGTGAAGGTCGGGCAAAATCTAGGGAGACCCAGTACTTC
CDR3aa: CASSEGRAKSRETQYF

len: 14
abundance: .
v_gene: TRBV7-2
j_gene: TRBJ2-5
d_gene: TRBD1
CDR3nt: TGTGCCAGCAGCTTAAGGACAGGACAAGAGACCCAGTACTTC
CDR3aa: CASSLRTGQETQYF

len: 14
abundance: .
v_gene: TRBV27
j_gene: TRBJ2-5
d_gene: .
CDR3nt: TGTGCCAGCAGTTTATATCGGCATCAAGAGACCCAGTACTTC
CDR3aa: CASSLYRHQETQYF

len: 13
abundance: once
v_gene: TRBV10-1
j_gene: TRBJ2-1
d_gene: .
CDR3nt: TGCGCTAGCAGTGAGTCAGCCGTGAGTGAGCAGTTCTTC
CDR3aa: CASSESAVSEQFF

len: 13
abundance: once
v_gene: TRBV6-1
j_gene: TRBJ1-1
d_gene: TRBD1
CDR3nt: TGTGCCAGCATCATCGGGACAGGGTCTGAAGCTTTCTTT
CDR3aa: CASIIGTGSEAFF

len: 17
abundance: .
v_gene: TRBV9
j_gene: TRBJ1-4
d_gene: .
CDR3nt: TGTGCCAGCAGCGAGGGATCCAACAGGCTAACTAATGAAAAACTGTTTTTT
CDR3aa: CASSEGSNRLTNEKLFF

len: 15
abundance: once
v_gene: TRBV7-8
j_gene: TRBJ2-5
d_gene: .
CDR3nt: TGTGCCAGCGAGAAAGGGCCAGGGCGCCAAGAGACCCAGTACTTC
CDR3aa: CASEKGPGRQETQYF

len: 15
abundance: .
v_gene: TRBV2
j_gene: TRBJ2-1
d_gene: TRBD1
CDR3nt: TGTGCCAGTTATTCGACAGGGGGGATCTACAATGAGCAGTTCTTC
CDR3aa: CASYSTGGIYNEQFF

len: 15
abundance: .
v_gene: TRBV30
j_gene: TRBJ1-3
d_gene: .
CDR3nt: TGTGCCTGGAGTGTAAGGCAGGGCTCCAGAAACACCATATATTTT
CDR3aa: CAWSVRQGSRNTIYF

len: 16
abundance: .
v_gene: TRBV5-6
j_gene: TRBJ2-5
d_gene: .
CDR3nt: TGTGCCAGCAGCACCTCACAGGGTTTGGGGCCGGAGACCCAGTACTTC
CDR3aa: CASSTSQGLGPETQYF

len: 11
abundance: .
v_gene: TRBV20-1
j_gene: TRBJ1-5
d_gene: .
CDR3nt: TGCAGTGCTGCCACGAATCAGCCCCAGCATTTT
CDR3aa: CSAATNQPQHF

len: 13
abundance: .
v_gene: TRBV27
j_gene: TRBJ2-7
d_gene: .
CDR3nt: TGTGCCAGCACTCAGATGGGGAAATCAGAGCAGTACTTC
CDR3aa: CASTQMGKSEQYF

len: 13
abundance: .
v_gene: TRBV6-5
j_gene: TRBJ1-2
d_gene: .
CDR3nt: TGTGCCAGCAGTCCGACAGCTACCTATGGCTACACCTTC
CDR3aa: CASSPTATYGYTF

len: 14
abundance: .
v_gene: TRBV27
j_gene: TRBJ2-7
d_gene: .
CDR3nt: TGTGCCAGCAGTTCAACAGGTAACTCCTACGAGCAGTACTTC
CDR3aa: CASSSTGNSYEQYF

len: 14
abundance: .
v_gene: TRBV5-1
j_gene: TRBJ2-1
d_gene: TRBD2
CDR3nt: TGCGCCAGCAGCGACGGGGGGGCCTACAATGAGCAGTTCTTC
CDR3aa: CASSDGGAYNEQFF

len: 14
abundance: .
v_gene: TRBV5-6
j_gene: TRBJ2-5
d_gene: TRBD2
CDR3nt: TGTGCCAGCAGCTCCCTAGCGGGGCCAGAGACCCAGTACTTC
CDR3aa: CASSSLAGPETQYF